The following is a T cell receptor (beta chain) sequence with its context. Its antigen is unknown. The sample belongs to a study of shared clonotypes between healthy human individuals. General study points: Limitation of the genetic and exposure-history diversity represented came from the few donors. Sorted-subset sequencing, rarefaction showed, was incomplete despite large depth. Sampling included only blood; tissue repertoires likely differ. Roughly 5% of naive CD4 clonotypes were shared across four donors.

Some clones are missing from TCRdb's copy, which holds only in-frame ones; the method was immunoSEQ multiplex PCR. Of 180,000 or so clones listed, around 93% are singletons. CDR1 and CDR2 from the germline V gene are PRHDT and FYEKMQ (reference sequence). The CDR3 loop spans 15 amino acids. The J segment lost 4 bases and the V segment lost 0 bases, leaving 3 bases of the junction unmatched. The clonotype was recovered from a woman in her 30s in good health. What was sequenced was naive CD4+ T cells sorted from blood. Subset in this sample: CD45RA+ positively selected. V gene TRBV13 combines with J gene TRBJ2-1, with 7 bases aligning to TRBD1. DNA for the CDR3: TGTGCCAGCAGCTTAGGAGGGGGCGCTTACAATGAGCAGTTCTTC. Amino acids: CASSLGGGAYNEQFF. Looking up the rest from reference TRBV13 and TRBJ2-1 gives the full variable domain: AAGVIQSPRHLIKEKRETATLKCYPIPRHDTVYWYQQGPGQDPQFLISFYEKMQSDKGSIPDRFSAQQFSDYHSELNMSSLELGDSALYFCASSLGGGAYNEQFFGPGTRLTVL.